Presented here are 29 T cell receptor beta chains from one specimen sequenced in a study of siplizumab effects on memory and regulatory T cells. Clones were sequenced by immunoSEQ multiplex PCR, and TCRdb holds only the in-frame ones, with some missing. The repertoire includes roughly 75,000 clones, 93% of them detected once, and roughly 5% sits in the top ten. What was sequenced was CD8+ T cells sorted from blood. These receptors came from a human donor in good health.

V and J are TRBV18 and TRBJ2-5; 7 bases agree with TRBD1. From germline, CDR1 is KGHSH and CDR2 LQKENI. Trimming took 6 bases from V and 1 from J; bases not matched to a gene: 5. The CDR3 sequence is 14 residues long. The CDR3 DNA sequence: TGTGCCAGCTCCCCGGGACAGATCCAAGAGACCCAGTACTTC. This encodes CASSPGQIQETQYF.

This clone has just one count. This chain connects TRBV9 to TRBJ2-3, with D possibly being TRBD2 (5 bases). The germline gives CDR1 SGDLS, CDR2 YYNGEE. This CDR3 has 15 residues. Trimming took 0 bases from V and 5 from J, leaving 13 bases between them. The DNA of the CDR3 is TGTGCCAGCAGCGTAGTGGGTCTAGCTGGAGATACGCAGTATTTT. Protein sequence: CASSVVGLAGDTQYF.

The chain recombines TRBV19 with TRBJ2-2; D not resolved. Germline CDR1 and CDR2: LNHDA and SQIVND (reference sequence). Trimming took off 11 bases at V and 3 bases at J, with 10 bases between the two ends. There are 12 residues in the CDR3. The CDR3 is CAVGSDTGELFF. CDR3 sequence (DNA): TGTGCCGTAGGGTCGGACACCGGGGAGCTGTTTTTT.

This clone was found once. A single base separates this from a much larger clone, so it may be a read error. Other nucleotide sequences in the sample specify the same CDR3. The rearrangement links TRBV4-2 to TRBJ2-7; 10 bases align to TRBD2. After removal of 1 base from V and 3 bases from J, the junction contained 3 bases not matched to a gene. The CDR3 spans 15 residues. Per the germline V gene, CDR1 is LGHNA and CDR2 is YNFKEQ. The CDR3 loop is CASSQGVAGGYEQYF. The CDR3 DNA sequence: TGTGCCAGCAGCCAAGGGGTAGCGGGGGGCTACGAGCAGTACTTC.

The V and J genes are TRBV11-2 and TRBJ2-5; 11 bases fit TRBD2. The ends lost 1 base at V and 5 bases at J; junction bases unmatched: 12. Germline CDR1 and CDR2: SGHAT and FQNNGV. This CDR3 is built from 18 residues. In DNA, the CDR3 is TGTGCCAGCAGCTTAGGTAGGGAGAAGACTAGCGGGGTGGAGACCCAGTACTTC. Its protein product is CASSLGREKTSGVETQYF. Together with reference TRBV11-2 and TRBJ2-5, the CDR3 gives the full variable domain: EAGVAQSPRYKIIEKRQSVAFWCNPISGHATLYWYQQILGQGPKLLIQFQNNGVVDDSQLPKDRFSAERLKGVDSTLKIQPAKLEDSAVYLCASSLGREKTSGVETQYFGPGTRLLVL.

Turning to this clone: Other DNA sequences from this sample encode an identical CDR3 as well. V and J are TRBV27 and TRBJ2-7; D is unclear. The CDR3 has 13 residues. V was cut by 0 bases and J by 3 bases, with 6 bases left in between. Looked up from germline, CDR1 is MNHEY and CDR2 is SMNVEV (reference sequence). The CDR3 DNA sequence: TGTGCCAGCAGTTTATCGATAGTCTACGAGCAGTACTTC. Translation gives CASSLSIVYEQYF.

The V call is TRBV13, the J call TRBJ2-2, with D possibly called TRBD1 or TRBD2 (6 bases each). Germline V lookup: CDR1 PRHDT, CDR2 FYEKMQ (reference sequence). V lost 2 bases and J lost 3, with 7 bases in between. This CDR3 spans 14 amino acids. The CDR3 spells CASSLRGDTGELFF. The DNA for the CDR3 is TGTGCCAGCAGCTTAAGGGGGGACACCGGGGAGCTGTTTTTT.

CDR3 amino acids: CAWRTSGGWEQYF. Written as DNA, the CDR3 is TGTGCCTGGAGGACTAGCGGGGGATGGGAGCAGTACTTC. The chain carries TRBV30 and TRBJ2-7; 12 bases map to TRBD2. CDR3 length: 13 amino acids. CDR1 is GTSNPN and CDR2 is SVGIG in the germline V gene (reference sequence). J gave up 7 bases and V 3 bases, and 4 bases lay outside the gene matches.

On this clone: This same CDR3 is encoded by further DNA sequences in the sample. The chain combines TRBV4-1 with TRBJ2-3; D is uncertain. The germline V gene has CDR1 MGHRA and CDR2 YSYEKL. The CDR3 is 12 amino acids. V dropped 0 bases and J dropped 6 bases, with 4 bases sitting between them. The CDR3 nucleotides read TGCGCCAGCAGCCAAGAAGGGGATACGCAGTATTTT. Translating it yields CASSQEGDTQYF.

With respect to this clone: One end of the junction does not line up with germline, which may come from a read error. V usage is TRBV5-1 and J usage is TRBJ2-2, with no clear D. This CDR3 has 11 residues. The germline CDR1 and CDR2 sequences are SGHRS and YFSETQ. CDR3 coding DNA: TGCGCCAGCCGCTTGGGCGGGGAGCTGTTTTTT. Its translation is CASRLGGELFF.

This clone was counted a single time. This chain links TRBV6-5 with TRBJ2-1; D is ambiguous. The germline gives CDR1 MNHEY, CDR2 SVGAGI. Trimming took off 9 bases at V and 5 bases at J, with 2 bases between the two ends. This CDR3 is built from 9 residues. CDR3 residues: CASNNEQFF. The CDR3 DNA is TGTGCCAGTAACAATGAGCAGTTCTTC.

The genes are TRBV19 and TRBJ2-7; TRBD1 agrees at 9 bases. The CDR3 has 15 amino acids. The V segment lost 1 base and the J segment 7 bases; nucleotides outside the gene matches: 8. Germline CDR1 LNHDA, CDR2 SQIVND (reference sequence). The CDR3 sequence: CASSIGLGQGMEQYF. In DNA form, the CDR3 reads TGTGCCAGTAGTATAGGGTTGGGACAGGGAATGGAGCAGTACTTC.

This rearrangement joins TRBV9 to TRBJ2-1; 9 positions agree with TRBD2. V gave up 5 bases and J gave up 3 bases; unmatched junction bases: 3. The CDR3 length is 14 residues. Germline CDR1 reads SGDLS; CDR2 reads YYNGEE. The CDR3 DNA reads TGTGCCAGCAGTATAGCGGGGGACTACAATGAGCAGTTCTTC. This gives the protein CASSIAGDYNEQFF.

V gene TRBV19 combines with J gene TRBJ1-1, with D hard to call. The V and J ends lost 1 base and 0 bases respectively, with 9 bases between them. The length of the CDR3 is 15 residues. Germline-derived CDR1 and CDR2 are LNHDA and SQIVND (reference sequence). CDR3 amino acids: CASSIVGLMNTEAFF. The CDR3 coding sequence is TGTGCCAGTAGTATAGTTGGGCTCATGAACACTGAAGCTTTCTTT.

This clone occurred once. The chain is built from TRBV9 and TRBJ2-3, with 7 bases identical to TRBD1. Germline V gene data show CDR1 as SGDLS and CDR2 as YYNGEE. The CDR3 has 16 amino acids. V shed 4 bases, J shed 0 bases, and the junction held 8 bases outside the gene matches. CDR3 nucleotide sequence: TGTGCCAGCAGCCACAGGGGCACGACTAGCACAGATACGCAGTATTTT. This codes for CASSHRGTTSTDTQYF.

This clone turned up a few times. The genes are TRBV6-4 and TRBJ2-2; no clear D gene. V lost 0 bases and J lost 6, with 8 bases in between. The CDR3 extends over 14 amino acids. In germline, CDR1 is MRHNA, CDR2 SNTAGT. The CDR3 DNA follows: TGTGCCAGCAGTGACTCTGACGTGCCCGGGGAGCTGTTTTTT. Translated: CASSDSDVPGELFF.

This sequence joins TRBV5-1 and TRBJ2-1; 10 positions match TRBD1. Germline values: CDR1 SGHRS, CDR2 YFSETQ. Germline trimming cut 1 base from V and 5 bases from J; bases unmatched to any gene: 3. The length of the CDR3 is 15 residues. CDR3 sequence reads: CASSLWGQGNNEQFF. The DNA for the CDR3 is TGCGCCAGCAGCTTGTGGGGACAGGGGAACAATGAGCAGTTCTTC.

The V gene is TRBV19, the J gene TRBJ1-2; 8 positions match TRBD1. Germline V gene lookup returns CDR1 LNHDA and CDR2 SQIVND (reference sequence). Trimming took 2 bases from V and 4 from J; bases not matched to a gene: 3. CDR3 length equals 14 residues. Here the CDR3 DNA reads TGTGCCAGTAGTATACAGGGGGCCGTCTATGGCTACACCTTC. As protein: CASSIQGAVYGYTF.

The chain links TRBV4-2 to TRBJ2-5; D is uncertain. There are 14 residues in the CDR3. V lost 0 bases to trimming and J lost 1 base, with 6 bases between them. Germline assignment: CDR1 LGHNA and CDR2 YNFKEQ. The CDR3 nucleotides are TGTGCCAGCAGCCAAGAGTTAGCCCAAGAGACCCAGTACTTC. It translates to CASSQELAQETQYF.

This clone showed up just once. The rearrangement joins TRBV4-1 to TRBJ2-1; 16 bases agree with TRBD2. Germline lookup yields CDR1 MGHRA and CDR2 YSYEKL. This CDR3 region has 20 residues. Trimming removed 4 bases from V and 3 bases from J; junction bases left unmatched: 12. The CDR3 sequence: CASSRHLGTSGGADYNEQFF. DNA of the CDR3: TGCGCCAGCAGCCGGCACCTCGGGACTAGCGGGGGGGCCGACTACAATGAGCAGTTCTTC.

This clone showed up just a few times. The rearrangement joins TRBV4-3 to TRBJ2-7; 7 nucleotides agree with TRBD1. The V gene end was trimmed by 0 bases and the J gene end by 1 base; junction bases not matched to a gene: 6. This CDR3 contains 16 residues. CDR1 is LGHNA and CDR2 is YSLEER in the germline V gene. CDR3 protein: CASSQDHRQGSYEQYF. The DNA of the CDR3 is TGCGCCAGCAGCCAAGATCACCGACAGGGATCCTACGAGCAGTACTTC.

A single count supports this clone. This chain uses TRBV10-3 with TRBJ2-7; the match to TRBD2 covers 16 bases. The V gene's germline CDR1 is ENHRY and CDR2 SYGVKD. V shed 10 bases and J 6 bases; nucleotides not matched to a gene: 3. The CDR3 is 13 amino acids. CDR3: CATGLAGGLEQYF. The CDR3 DNA follows: TGTGCCACGGGACTAGCGGGGGGGCTCGAGCAGTACTTC.

The chain is built from TRBV7-6 and TRBJ1-1; no reliable D call. The CDR3 length is 15 residues. Germline CDR1 reads SGHVS; CDR2 reads FNYEAQ. CDR3 bases: TGTGCAAGCGGGGAGAGGTTGGGGAGTAGCACTGAAGCTTTCTTT. Its protein is CASGERLGSSTEAFF.

The rearrangement uses TRBV19 and TRBJ2-1; TRBD2 matches 11 bases. Germline trimming cut 6 bases from V and 1 base from J; bases unmatched to any gene: 5. The V gene's germline CDR1 is LNHDA and CDR2 SQIVND (reference sequence). The CDR3 covers 16 residues. CDR3 bases: TGTGCCAGTAGCCCAACTAGCGGGGGATCCTACAATGAGCAGTTCTTC. Residues: CASSPTSGGSYNEQFF.

The V call is TRBV27, the J call TRBJ2-1, with TRBD2 matching 10 bases. Per germline, CDR1 MNHEY and CDR2 SMNVEV (reference sequence). This CDR3 has 15 residues. The V gene end was trimmed by 6 bases and the J gene end by 3 bases; junction bases not matched to a gene: 5. CDR3 residues: CASSILAGGYNEQFF. CDR3 bases: TGTGCCAGCAGCATATTAGCGGGGGGCTACAATGAGCAGTTCTTC.

This chain joins TRBV7-9 and TRBJ2-1; 8 bases fit TRBD2. CDR3 length equals 16 residues. The germline V gene encodes CDR1 SEHNR and CDR2 FQNEAQ (reference sequence). The trim removed 4 bases at V and 0 bases at J, leaving 5 bases unmatched. CDR3: CASSSRGGISYNEQFF. The DNA of the CDR3 is TGTGCCAGCAGCTCCCGGGGGGGGATCTCCTACAATGAGCAGTTCTTC.

This chain links TRBV9 with TRBJ1-5, with D possibly matching TRBD1 (6 bases). The germline V gene encodes CDR1 SGDLS and CDR2 YYNGEE. With 7 bases removed from V and 2 bases from J, the gap between germline ends came to 22 bases. This CDR3 comprises 17 residues. CDR3 in DNA: TGTGCCAGCGTTCCTTGCAGGGGCCCCGGGGGCAATCAGCCCCAGCATTTT. Translating it yields CASVPCRGPGGNQPQHF.

The rearrangement links TRBV7-9 to TRBJ2-7; D unclear. V gave up 3 bases and J gave up 2 bases, with 8 bases separating them. Germline V gene data show CDR1 as SEHNR and CDR2 as FQNEAQ (reference sequence). This CDR3 is built from 13 residues. CDR3 in DNA: TGTGCCAGCAGCTTTATAACGGCCTACGAGCAGTACTTC. It is translated as CASSFITAYEQYF.

This CDR3 reads CASSLGDRIYNEQFF. In DNA, the CDR3 is TGTGCCAGCAGCTTAGGGGACAGGATTTACAATGAGCAGTTCTTC. The gene calls are TRBV7-9 and TRBJ2-1, with TRBD1 matching over 8 bases. V dropped 1 base and J dropped 4; count of bases not matched to a gene: 3. The CDR3 is made up of 15 amino acids. Germline V gene data show CDR1 as SEHNR and CDR2 as FQNEAQ (reference sequence).